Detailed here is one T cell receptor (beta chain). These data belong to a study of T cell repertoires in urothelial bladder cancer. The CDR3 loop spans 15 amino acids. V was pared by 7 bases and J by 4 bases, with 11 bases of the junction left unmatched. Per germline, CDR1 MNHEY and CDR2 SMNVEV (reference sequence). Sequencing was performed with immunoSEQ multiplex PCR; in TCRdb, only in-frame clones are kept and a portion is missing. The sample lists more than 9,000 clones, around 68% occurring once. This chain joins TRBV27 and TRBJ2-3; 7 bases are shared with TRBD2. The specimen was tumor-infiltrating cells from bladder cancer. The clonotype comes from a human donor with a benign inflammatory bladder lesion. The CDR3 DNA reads TGTGCCAGCACCAGGACTAGAGCAGTTGCAGATACGCAGTATTTT. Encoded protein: CASTRTRAVADTQYF.